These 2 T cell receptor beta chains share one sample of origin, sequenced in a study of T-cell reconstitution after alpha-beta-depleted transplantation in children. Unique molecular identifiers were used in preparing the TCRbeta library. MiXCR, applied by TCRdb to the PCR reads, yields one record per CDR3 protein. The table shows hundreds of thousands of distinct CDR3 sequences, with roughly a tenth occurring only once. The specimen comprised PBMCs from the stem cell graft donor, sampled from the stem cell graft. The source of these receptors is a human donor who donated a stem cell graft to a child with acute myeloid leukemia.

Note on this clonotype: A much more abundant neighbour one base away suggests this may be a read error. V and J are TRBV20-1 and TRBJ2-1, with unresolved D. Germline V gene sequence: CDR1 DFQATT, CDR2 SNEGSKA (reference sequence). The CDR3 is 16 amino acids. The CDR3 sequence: CCAREFPKSSYNEQFF. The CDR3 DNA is TGCTGTGCTAGAGAATTCCCTAAAAGCTCCTACAATGAGCAGTTCTTC.

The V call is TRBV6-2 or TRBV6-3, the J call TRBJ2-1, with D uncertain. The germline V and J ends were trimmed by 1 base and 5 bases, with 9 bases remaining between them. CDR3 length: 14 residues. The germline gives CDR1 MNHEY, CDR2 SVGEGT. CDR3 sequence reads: CASSYLSGDNEQFF. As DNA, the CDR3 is TGTGCCAGCAGTTACTTGTCAGGAGACAATGAGCAGTTCTTC.